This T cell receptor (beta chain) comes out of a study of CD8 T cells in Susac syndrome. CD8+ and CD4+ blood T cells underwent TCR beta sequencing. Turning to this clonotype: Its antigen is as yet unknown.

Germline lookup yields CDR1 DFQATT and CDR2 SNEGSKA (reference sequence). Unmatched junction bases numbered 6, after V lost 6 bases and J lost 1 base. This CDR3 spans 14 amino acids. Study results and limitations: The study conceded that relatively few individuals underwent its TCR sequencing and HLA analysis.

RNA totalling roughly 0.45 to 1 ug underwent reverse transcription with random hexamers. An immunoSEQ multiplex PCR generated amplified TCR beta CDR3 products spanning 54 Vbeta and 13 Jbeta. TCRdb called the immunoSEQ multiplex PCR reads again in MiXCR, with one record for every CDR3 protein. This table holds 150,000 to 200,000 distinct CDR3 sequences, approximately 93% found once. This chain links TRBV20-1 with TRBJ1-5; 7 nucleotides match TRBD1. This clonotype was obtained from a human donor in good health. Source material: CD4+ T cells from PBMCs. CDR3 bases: TGCAGTGCCGTCGGGGACAGAAGCAATCAGCCCCAGCATTTT. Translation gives CSAVGDRSNQPQHF.